Below are 4 T cell receptor beta chains sequenced from a single sample in a study of control samples from healthy donors and cancer patients. Method: immunoSEQ multiplex PCR; TCRdb's copy keeps in-frame clones and lacks some. The repertoire has about 120,000 clones, just under 90% of them found once; the top ten carry about an eighth. The specimen sequenced was blood. The receptors were sampled from a man aged 25-45 years in good health.

The rearrangement links TRBV24-1 to TRBJ2-3, with 8 bases identical to TRBD1. The V and J ends lost 3 bases and 4 bases, in that order; junction bases with no gene match: 5. The CDR3 is made up of 15 amino acids. The germline V gene encodes CDR1 KGHDR and CDR2 SFDVKD. The CDR3 nucleotides are TGTGCCACCAGTGATCCAGGGGGCGCCGCAGATACGCAGTATTTT. Translating gives CATSDPGGAADTQYF.

The V and J genes are TRBV10-3 and TRBJ1-5; D is unresolved. CDR1 is ENHRY, CDR2 SYGVKD, per germline. The germline V and J ends were trimmed by 0 bases and 5 bases, with 8 bases remaining between them. The CDR3 extends over 14 amino acids. CDR3: CAISESGEHQPQHF. The DNA for the CDR3 is TGTGCCATCAGTGAGTCCGGAGAGCATCAGCCCCAGCATTTT.

The V gene is TRBV30, the J gene TRBJ2-1; 10 positions agree with TRBD1. The CDR3 is made up of 13 amino acids. The ends lost 0 bases at V and 9 bases at J; junction bases unmatched: 2. Per the germline V gene, CDR1 is GTSNPN and CDR2 is SVGIG (reference sequence). CDR3 region: CAWSVTGGVEQFF. CDR3 DNA sequence: TGTGCCTGGAGTGTGACAGGGGGCGTTGAGCAGTTCTTC.

This rearrangement joins TRBV4-1 to TRBJ2-1, with TRBD2 matching 12 bases. With V trimmed by 9 bases and J by 9 bases, 15 bases remained unmatched. This CDR3 is built from 16 residues. Germline CDR1 is MGHRA and CDR2 is YSYEKL. CDR3 region: CASNGLAGRKGGEQFF. In DNA, the CDR3 is TGCGCCAGTAACGGACTAGCGGGGAGGAAGGGTGGTGAGCAGTTCTTC.